This TCR beta chain was identified in a study of breast tumors, draining lymph nodes, adjacent tissues. Whole-study results and caveats: Most tumor T cells seemingly derive from lymph node, then expand in tumor. Compared with basal-like, luminal-like tumors shared significantly more repertoire with nontumor tissue. Tumor repertoires ranked between lymph nodes and nontumor tissue in diversity, with V and J gene preferences. That most tumor T cells come from lymph nodes remained unproven.

Axillary draining lymph nodes of breast cancer patients supplied the node samples. In this sample, this clonotype turned up many times. No antigen is known for it. A read error may produce the germline difference seen at one junction end. TCRdb fed the multiplex PCR reads into MiXCR, producing one record per CDR3 protein. This sample has fewer than 150,000 distinct CDR3 sequences, with 21% found just once. From germline, CDR1 is KGHSH and CDR2 LQKENI. The CDR3 loop spans 14 amino acids. This chain uses TRBV18 with TRBJ2-7; D possibly corresponds to TRBD2 (6 bases). The sample consisted of axillary lymph node tissue. This TCR was sampled from a female donor with breast cancer. Some clones in this sample may be carry-over from other donors' samples. The CDR3 sequence is CVSSPHTRGSEQYF. The CDR3 region has the DNA TGTGTCAGCTCACCACACACCCGGGGGTCCGAGCAGTACTTC.